The source of this TCR beta chain is a study of blood T cell repertoires in COVID-19. In the study overall: Sources were T cells, B-cell-depleted T cells, or PBMCs; the material itself was cDNA or gDNA.

Source study methods: Estimated nucleated cell counts came from reference gene primer amplification. TCRdb keeps only in-frame clones here, not all; method: immunoSEQ multiplex PCR. D and trimming were read from the DNA, whereas the V and J calls and clone size are those reported in that table. This table has roughly 330,000 clones, over 75% appearing once. CDR3 length: 15 amino acids. V was clipped by 2 bases and J by 5 bases, with 16 bases between them. The germline CDR1 and CDR2 sequences are SGHKS and YYEKEE (reference sequence). The receptor was derived from a woman aged 50 to 60 with active or convalescent COVID-19. Sequencing was performed on peripheral blood. The chain combines TRBV5-5 with TRBJ2-5; maybe TRBD1 (6 bases). The CDR3: CASSFEAGAWETQYF. CDR3 nucleotide sequence: TGTGCCAGCAGCTTTGAAGCAGGGGCTTGGGAGACCCAGTACTTC.